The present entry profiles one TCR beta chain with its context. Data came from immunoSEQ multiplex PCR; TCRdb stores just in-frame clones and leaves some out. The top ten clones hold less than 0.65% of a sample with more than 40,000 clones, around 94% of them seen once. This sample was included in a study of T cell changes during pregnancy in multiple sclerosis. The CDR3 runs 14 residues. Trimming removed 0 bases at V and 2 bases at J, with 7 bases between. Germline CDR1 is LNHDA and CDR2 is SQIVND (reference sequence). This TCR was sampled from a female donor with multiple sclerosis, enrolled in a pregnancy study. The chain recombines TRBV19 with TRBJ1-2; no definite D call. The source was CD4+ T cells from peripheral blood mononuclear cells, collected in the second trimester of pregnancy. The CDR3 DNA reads TGTGCCAGTAGTATAGATTCGGTGAACTATGGCTACACCTTC. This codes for CASSIDSVNYGYTF. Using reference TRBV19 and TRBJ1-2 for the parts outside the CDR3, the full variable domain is DGGITQSPKYLFRKEGQNVTLSCEQNLNHDAMYWYRQDPGQGLRLIYYSQIVNDFQKGDIAEGYSVSREKKESFPLTVTSAQKNPTAFYLCASSIDSVNYGYTFGSGTRLTVV.